This T cell receptor beta chain was retrieved from a study of radiotherapy plus CTLA-4 blockade in lung cancer. Looking at the study overall: Objective responses were observed in 15% to 20% of patients, and disease control was achieved by over 30%. Study-level results: TCR clones from tumors expanded in blood after radiotherapy plus ipilimumab. Early shifts in blood T cell clones, with interferon-beta, reportedly predicted response best.

For this clone: Its matching antigen is unknown.

Germline V CDR1 and CDR2: MDHEN, SYDVKM. V trimming: 5 bases; J trimming: 5 bases; junction bases outside the gene matches: 8. The CDR3 runs to 15 residues. Using immunoSEQ multiplex PCR, the repertoire was profiled, and TCRdb retains in-frame clones only, with some absent. The table has about 95,000 clones, 82% seen once. This receptor was taken from a human donor with non-small cell lung cancer who had a partial response to radiotherapy plus ipilimumab. Source: peripheral blood, taken from a patient treated with radiotherapy plus ipilimumab. This chain joins TRBV28 and TRBJ2-5, with 10 nucleotides matching TRBD1. The CDR3 DNA reads as TGTGCCAGCAGTCGCAGGACAGGGGGAGGGGAGACCCAGTACTTC. Amino acids: CASSRRTGGGETQYF.